This T cell receptor beta chain was captured by sequencing in a study of blood T cell repertoires in COVID-19 (dated by TCRdb to about 2020). At the level of the whole study: Collaborator samples came from the United States, Italy and Spain and covered acute and convalescent phases of COVID-19. Subjects who had been exposed to COVID-19, were actively infected with it, or had recovered from it provided the deeply sampled blood TCRbeta repertoires that made up the dataset. The samples were drawn from two sources: the first 160 participants of the ongoing ImmuneRACE study, and fewer than 1,500 subjects contributed by 6 global collaborators. The prospective study material was composed of cDNA or gDNA derived from T cells, B-cell-depleted T cells, or PBMCs. Sample metadata almost always included a de-identified subject ID, COVID-19 status, age in years and sex. Where available, HLA class I and class II types were taken from metadata supplied by the sample provider and were not determined by assay-based typing. The repertoires were released in a freely available public database meant as a resource for research on the immune response to SARS-CoV-2.

The study at large found these results: How much clinical and demographic metadata was included differed by source and by participant, and the metadata was provided uncurated.

With regard to this clone: Its antigen is still unknown. No base quality values were provided; no much bigger clone lies one nucleotide off.

Whole blood was collected in K2EDTA tubes by collaborating institutions according to the institutions' own protocols. Collaborator samples were shipped for TCRbeta analysis as frozen whole blood, isolated PBMCs, or DNA extracted from either sample type. TCRbeta CDR3 regions were amplified from genomic DNA by means of the immunoSEQ Assay, a bias-controlled multiplex PCR. Regarding the original processing steps: The number of nucleated cells in each sample was estimated from the amplification of reference gene primers within the assay. To quantify the absolute abundance of each unique TCRbeta CDR3 rearrangement, sequence reads were collapsed and filtered. For each sample, productive Simpson clonality was calculated by taking the square root of Simpson's diversity index across productive rearrangements. The immuneACCESS repertoire file appears here via TCRdb, limited to in-frame rearrangements. These files lack a portion of the clones; in checked studies, under half of the deficit traces to unresolved V genes, and the cause of the others is not known. That table supplies the V and J calls and clone size; D and trimming were determined from the DNA. This sample holds some 170,000 clones; more than 70% were observed only once. The leading ten clones occupy less than 9% of the sample.

The CDR3 sequence holds 14 residues, the cysteine and phenylalanine included. CDR3 DNA is the only sequence kept; it has 42 bases, read in frame from the first base. CDR1 KGHSH and CDR2 LQKENI were looked up in the germline V gene. A distance of 9 bases separates the germline ends of V and J, which lose 2 bases and 4 bases respectively. Sequences were obtained from peripheral blood. This sequence uses TRBV18 and TRBJ1-5; the D gene identity is not certain. This clonotype was sampled from a woman aged 55-70 years with acute or convalescent COVID-19. At the DNA level, the sequence is TGTGCCAGCTCACCAGGGCCAGCAAATCAGCCCCAGCATTTT. Its protein is CASSPGPANQPQHF.